A selection of T cell receptor beta chains follows, all from one sample in a study of memory CD4+ T cells and cytomegalovirus serostatus. Generated by immunoSEQ multiplex PCR, the TCRdb table keeps only in-frame clones and is missing some. Of fewer than 35,000 clones listed, around 75% are singletons. The sample taken for sequencing was memory CD4+ T cells from blood. The receptors shown here come from an adult in good health and CMV-seronegative. CDR3s include the opening cysteine and the closing phenylalanine or tryptophan. A D gene is named only where the DNA matches it firmly. The listing skips clone size in some rows; elsewhere it reads once, few, many or a size class.

clone_size	d_call	v_call	j_call	cdr3_aa	cdr3_nt
NA	NA	TRBV10-2	TRBJ1-2	CASSEYLGADGYTF	TGCGCCAGCAGTGAGTACTTAGGGGCGGATGGCTACACCTTC
NA	TRBD1	TRBV10-3	TRBJ1-2	CAISEILQPLQGAEGYTF	TGTGCCATCAGTGAGATTCTACAACCCTTACAGGGGGCAGAGGGCTACACCTTC
NA	NA	TRBV5-8	TRBJ1-5	CASSLLTLNQPQHF	TGTGCCAGCAGCTTGTTGACGCTCAATCAGCCCCAGCATTTT
NA	TRBD2	TRBV4-1	TRBJ2-3	CASSQVGTSGLLTGTDTQYF	TGCGCCAGCAGCCAAGTAGGGACTAGCGGGCTCCTAACTGGCACAGATACGCAGTATTTT
NA	NA	TRBV2	TRBJ2-3	CASSDGAGSTDTQYF	TGTGCCAGCAGTGACGGGGCAGGGAGCACAGATACGCAGTATTTT
NA	TRBD1	TRBV4-3	TRBJ2-2	CASSQERGPGELFF	TGCGCCAGCAGCCAAGAAAGGGGGCCCGGGGAGCTGTTTTTT
NA	NA	TRBV10-1	TRBJ2-3	CASSDRRGALGTQYF	TGCGCCAGCAGTGACCGGAGGGGGGCCTTGGGTACGCAGTATTTT
NA	NA	TRBV27	TRBJ1-1	CASRNDLNTEAFF	TGTGCCAGCAGAAACGACCTGAACACTGAAGCTTTCTTT
NA	NA	TRBV7-2	TRBJ1-1	CASSLVTGKLGEAFF	TGTGCCAGCAGCTTAGTGACCGGGAAACTCGGTGAAGCTTTCTTT
NA	NA	TRBV28	TRBJ1-3	CASGKGSSGNTIYF	TGTGCCAGCGGGAAGGGTTCCTCTGGAAACACCATATATTTT
few	TRBD1	TRBV25-1	TRBJ1-2	CASSDSGTAYGYTF	TGTGCCAGCAGTGATTCCGGGACAGCTTATGGCTACACCTTC
few	TRBD1	TRBV19	TRBJ1-1	CASSATLPGQGLKNTEAFF	TGTGCCAGTAGTGCTACTTTGCCGGGACAGGGATTAAAGAACACTGAAGCTTTCTTT
few	NA	TRBV11-3	TRBJ1-1	CASSLGNLNTEAFF	TGTGCCAGCAGCTTAGGAAACTTGAACACTGAAGCTTTCTTT
NA	NA	TRBV5-8	TRBJ1-1	CASSRTLTEAFF	TGTGCCAGCAGCCGGACATTGACTGAAGCTTTCTTT
NA	NA	TRBV5-5	TRBJ2-7	CASSLADGVKYF	TGTGCCAGCAGCTTGGCCGACGGGGTAAAGTACTTC
NA	NA	TRBV28	TRBJ1-1	CASSLGGRTEAFF	TGTGCCAGCAGTTTGGGGGGCAGGACTGAAGCTTTCTTT
NA	TRBD1	TRBV30	TRBJ1-1	CAWSFTGGEAFF	TGTGCCTGGAGCTTTACAGGGGGGGAAGCTTTCTTT
NA	NA	TRBV15	TRBJ2-2	CATSRDRAATGELFF	TGTGCCACCAGCAGAGATAGGGCTGCCACCGGGGAGCTGTTTTTT
NA	NA	TRBV5-1	TRBJ1-6	CASSLADNSPLHF	TGCGCCAGCAGCTTGGCTGATAATTCACCCCTCCACTTT
NA	NA	TRBV19	TRBJ2-1	CASKTGSSSYNEQFF	TGTGCCAGTAAGACGGGGTCTAGCTCCTACAATGAGCAGTTCTTC
NA	TRBD1	TRBV4-2	TRBJ1-2	CASSRGQGAGGYTF	TGTGCCAGCAGCCGGGGACAGGGGGCAGGGGGCTACACCTTC
NA	NA	TRBV28	TRBJ1-2	CARGSYGENYGYTF	TGTGCCAGAGGCTCTTATGGGGAAAACTATGGCTACACCTTC
NA	NA	TRBV7-2	TRBJ1-2	CASSASAAGSNYGYTF	TGTGCCAGCAGCGCCTCGGCGGCGGGCTCGAACTATGGCTACACCTTC
NA	NA	TRBV21-1	TRBJ2-6	CASSLKRRTSGANVLTF	TGTGCCAGCAGCCTCAAGCGCAGGACCTCTGGGGCCAACGTCCTGACTTTC
NA	NA	TRBV11-3	TRBJ2-3	CASSLSQGNTDTQYF	TGTGCCAGCAGCTTGAGTCAGGGCAACACAGATACGCAGTATTTT
NA	NA	TRBV5-6	TRBJ1-5	CASSFRGGEASQHF	TGTGCCAGCAGCTTTAGGGGGGGGGAGGCGTCCCAGCATTTT
NA	NA	TRBV5-4	TRBJ2-1	CASSLGGAMVDNEQFF	TGTGCCAGCAGCTTGGGGGGGGCTATGGTTGACAATGAGCAGTTCTTC
NA	NA	TRBV9	TRBJ2-3	CASSVGASATDTQYF	TGTGCCAGCAGTGTGGGGGCTAGCGCCACAGATACGCAGTATTTT
NA	NA	TRBV29-1	TRBJ1-1	CSVAENTEAFF	TGCAGCGTGGCCGAGAACACTGAAGCTTTCTTT
once	NA	TRBV6-6	TRBJ1-1	CASALKGWTEAFF	TGTGCCAGCGCCCTAAAAGGCTGGACTGAAGCTTTCTTT
NA	NA	TRBV7-9	TRBJ1-2	CASSLALGTPYGYTF	TGTGCCAGCAGCTTAGCATTAGGGACACCTTATGGCTACACCTTC
NA	TRBD1	TRBV11-2	TRBJ2-7	CASSLGQGTGSYEQYF	TGTGCCAGCAGCTTAGGACAGGGGACAGGGAGCTACGAGCAGTACTTC
NA	TRBD2	TRBV9	TRBJ2-2	CASSERGGASVTGELFF	TGTGCCAGCAGCGAGCGCGGGGGGGCTAGCGTCACCGGGGAGCTGTTTTTT
NA	TRBD2	TRBV5-1	TRBJ2-2	CASSLDSSGGHTGELFF	TGCGCCAGCAGCTTGGACTCCAGCGGGGGACACACCGGGGAGCTGTTTTTT
NA	TRBD1	TRBV7-9	TRBJ1-2	CASSLVLGTGAHGYTF	TGTGCCAGCAGCTTAGTCCTCGGGACAGGGGCCCATGGCTACACCTTC
few	NA	TRBV7-9	TRBJ1-4	CASSFPSTTNEKLFF	TGTGCCAGCAGCTTCCCTTCAACAACTAATGAAAAACTGTTTTTT
NA	NA	TRBV19	TRBJ1-1	CASSIGRGPLNTEAFF	TGTGCCAGTAGTATTGGCAGGGGTCCCTTGAACACTGAAGCTTTCTTT
NA	TRBD2	TRBV5-1	TRBJ2-7	CASSRGGSYEQYF	TGCGCCAGCAGCCGGGGGGGTAGTTACGAGCAGTACTTC
NA	TRBD1	TRBV10-2	TRBJ2-7	CASSDGTGDEQYF	TGCGCCAGCAGTGACGGGACAGGGGACGAGCAGTACTTC
few	NA	TRBV6-5	TRBJ1-1	CASSYSSLRSGEAFF	TGTGCCAGCAGTTACTCGAGTTTGAGGTCGGGTGAAGCTTTCTTT
few	NA	TRBV4-2	TRBJ1-4	CASSQSWSLRNEKLFF	TGTGCCAGCAGCCAGTCCTGGTCCCTAAGGAATGAAAAACTGTTTTTT
NA	NA	TRBV11-2	TRBJ1-2	CASSRNQGYYGYTF	TGTGCCAGCAGCCGGAACCAGGGGTACTATGGCTACACCTTC
NA	TRBD1	TRBV27	TRBJ2-6	CASTLQGSHSGANVLTF	TGTGCCAGCACCTTACAGGGGAGTCACTCTGGGGCCAACGTCCTGACTTTC
NA	NA	TRBV2	TRBJ2-2	CASSEAGANTGELFF	TGTGCCAGCAGTGAAGCCGGAGCGAACACCGGGGAGCTGTTTTTT
NA	TRBD2	TRBV11-1	TRBJ2-5	CASSQRLARYQETQYF	TGTGCCAGCAGCCAAAGACTAGCGAGGTACCAAGAGACCCAGTACTTC